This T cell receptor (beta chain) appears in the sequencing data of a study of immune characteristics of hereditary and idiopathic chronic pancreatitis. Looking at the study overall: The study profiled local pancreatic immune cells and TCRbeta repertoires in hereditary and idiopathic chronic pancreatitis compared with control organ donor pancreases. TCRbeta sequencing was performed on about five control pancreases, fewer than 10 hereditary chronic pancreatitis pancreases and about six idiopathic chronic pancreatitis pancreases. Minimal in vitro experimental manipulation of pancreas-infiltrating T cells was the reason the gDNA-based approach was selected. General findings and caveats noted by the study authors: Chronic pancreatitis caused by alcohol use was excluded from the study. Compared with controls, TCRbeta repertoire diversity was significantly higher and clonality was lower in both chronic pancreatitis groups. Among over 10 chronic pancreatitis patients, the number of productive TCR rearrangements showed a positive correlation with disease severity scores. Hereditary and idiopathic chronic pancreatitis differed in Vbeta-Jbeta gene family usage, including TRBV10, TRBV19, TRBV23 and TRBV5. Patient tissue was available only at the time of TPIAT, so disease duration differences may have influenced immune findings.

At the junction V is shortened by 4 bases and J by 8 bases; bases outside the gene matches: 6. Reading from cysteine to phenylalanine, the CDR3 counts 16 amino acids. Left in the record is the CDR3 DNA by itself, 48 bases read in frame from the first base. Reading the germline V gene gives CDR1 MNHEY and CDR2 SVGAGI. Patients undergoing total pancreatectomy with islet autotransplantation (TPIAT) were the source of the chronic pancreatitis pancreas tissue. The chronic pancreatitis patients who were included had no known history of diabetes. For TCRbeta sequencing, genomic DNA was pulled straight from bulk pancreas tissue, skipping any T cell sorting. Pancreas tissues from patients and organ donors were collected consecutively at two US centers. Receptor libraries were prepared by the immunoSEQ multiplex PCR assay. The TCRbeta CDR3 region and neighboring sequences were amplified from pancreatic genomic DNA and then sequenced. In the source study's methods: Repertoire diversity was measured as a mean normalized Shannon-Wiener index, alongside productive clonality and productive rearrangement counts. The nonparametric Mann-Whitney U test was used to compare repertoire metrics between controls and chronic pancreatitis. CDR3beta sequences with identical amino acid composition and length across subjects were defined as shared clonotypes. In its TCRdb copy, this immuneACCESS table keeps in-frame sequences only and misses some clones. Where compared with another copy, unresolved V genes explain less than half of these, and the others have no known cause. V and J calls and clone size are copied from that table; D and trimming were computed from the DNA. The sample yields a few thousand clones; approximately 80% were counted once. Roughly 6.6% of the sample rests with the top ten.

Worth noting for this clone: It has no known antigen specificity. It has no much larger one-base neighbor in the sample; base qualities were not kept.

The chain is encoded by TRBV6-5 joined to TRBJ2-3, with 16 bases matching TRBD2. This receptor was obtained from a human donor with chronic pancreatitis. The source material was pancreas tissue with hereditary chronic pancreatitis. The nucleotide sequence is TGTGCCAGCAGTTCCCCTGGGACTAGCGGGGGGGGTACGCAGTATTTT. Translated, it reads CASSSPGTSGGGTQYF.